This paragraph reports one T cell receptor (beta chain). TCRdb's copy holds only in-frame clones and misses some; the assay was immunoSEQ multiplex PCR. The table lists roughly 11,000 clones, roughly 80% of them singletons. The sample originates from a study of sequential checkpoint blockade in melanoma. The overall study: Randomization was 1:1 between first-line nivolumab→ipilimumab and ipilimumab→nivolumab.

Treatment denoted: randomized to nivolumab then ipilimumab (arm A) or the reverse (arm B). No patient had prior DNA-damaging chemotherapy. PBMC sorting kept live CD3+CD8+ cells without CD19 or CD56. Germline values: CDR1 SEHNR, CDR2 FQNEAQ (reference sequence). V shed 1 base and J 2 bases; nucleotides not matched to a gene: 3. The CDR3 is 16 amino acids. Source: CD8+ T cells sorted from blood (inferred from file names), taken from a patient given nivolumab and ipilimumab in sequence. The V call is TRBV7-9, the J call TRBJ2-3; 10 nucleotides align to TRBD2. This clonotype was sampled from a human donor with melanoma. CDR3 loop: CASSLVTSGATDTQYF. DNA for the CDR3: TGTGCCAGCAGCTTAGTCACTAGCGGGGCCACAGATACGCAGTATTTT.